This T cell receptor beta chain was profiled in a study of read filtering for tumor transcriptome and immune sequencing. Molecular barcoded adaptors covering alpha/delta and beta/gamma chains were used on roughly 400 ng RNA. Each CDR3 protein gets one entry after TCRdb re-called the reads with MiXCR. The top ten hold around 8.2% of the sample, which has around 130,000 distinct CDR3 sequences, less than 15% seen once. The CDR3 is 15 amino acids. Germline V gene data show CDR1 as WSHSY and CDR2 as SAAADI. Deletions cut 0 bases from V and 3 bases from J, with 10 bases between. Study conclusions and caveats: In IR-seq, single-read clonotypes were about 81.9% of clonotypes but around 3.4% of reads.

At the time of active disease, bone marrow was collected from every patient. This clonotype occurred many times. Its antigen remains unknown. What was sequenced was a population of CD138-negative cells sorted from bone marrow. The sequence derives from a donor at least 40 years old with multiple myeloma. This chain joins TRBV10-2 and TRBJ2-3; D is undetermined. CDR3 residues: CASSESEAVTDTQYF. DNA of the CDR3: TGCGCCAGCAGTGAGTCGGAAGCCGTAACAGATACGCAGTATTTT.